This T cell receptor (beta chain) derives from a study of identifying expanded T cells in peripheral blood. Study results and caveats: Technical replicates showed around 1.2 changed clones; approximately two weeks 15 to 20; four weeks 19. Roughly two-week clone count variance significantly increased as total template count grew.

Only one count was recorded for this clone. Its antigen is undetermined. Germline V lookup: CDR1 SEHNR, CDR2 FQNEAQ (reference sequence). V lost 5 bases, J lost 0 bases, and 8 bases lay in between. The length of the CDR3 is 13 residues. Assay: immunoSEQ multiplex PCR; the TCRdb copy retains only in-frame clones and omits some. The repertoire holds tens of thousands of clones, with approximately 85% as singletons. No infections or other immune events were documented during collection. This sequence joins TRBV7-9 and TRBJ2-7; D unresolved. The TCR originated in a person between 18 and 75 years old in good health. The sample consisted of blood. The CDR3 DNA is TGTGCCAGCAGCCCCGTAAGCTCCTACGAGCAGTACTTC. Protein sequence: CASSPVSSYEQYF.